Presented here are 3 T cell receptor beta chains from one specimen sequenced in a study of CD8+ T cells in alopecia areata. Treatment given: oral pan-JAK inhibitor, 5-10 mg twice daily. Following extraction, RNA underwent reverse transcription to cDNA, which served as the sequencing template. The data were produced by immunoSEQ multiplex PCR, yet TCRdb's version contains in-frame clones alone and is incomplete. The sample records 75,000 to 100,000 clones, 70% to 80% being singletons. This specimen consisted of CD8+ T cells sorted from blood, obtained at week 44, from a patient treated with tofacitinib. These receptors came from a human donor with alopecia areata.

CDR3 nucleotide sequence: TGTGCCAGCAGCCTTGCCGGGGGGGGGCATCCCTACGAGCAGTACTTC. Translation gives CASSLAGGGHPYEQYF. The V gene is TRBV14, the J gene TRBJ2-7, with 8 bases identical to TRBD2. CDR1 and CDR2 (germline): SGHDN, FVKESK. The J segment lost 2 bases and the V segment lost 4 bases, leaving 10 bases of the junction unmatched. The CDR3 runs 16 residues.

The gene calls are TRBV10-2 and TRBJ2-3; D gene unclear. This CDR3 spans 13 amino acids. The germline V gene encodes CDR1 WSHSY and CDR2 SAAADI. V was cut by 2 bases and J by 2 bases, with 5 bases left in between. DNA for the CDR3: TGCGCCAGCAGTGAGGCCGACACAGATACGCAGTATTTT. It specifies CASSEADTDTQYF.

The rearrangement links TRBV30 to TRBJ2-7; 7 bases line up with TRBD1. V was pared by 3 bases and J by 1 base, with 3 bases of the junction left unmatched. The germline V gene has CDR1 GTSNPN and CDR2 SVGIG (reference sequence). CDR3 length: 13 residues. As DNA, the CDR3 is TGTGCCTGGAGGACAGGGTCTTCCTACGAGCAGTACTTC. Translating it yields CAWRTGSSYEQYF.